This TCR beta chain was identified during a study of cytomegalovirus exposure and HLA in healthy donors. It was with 60 Vbeta and 13 Jbeta primers that the PCR ran. Produced via immunoSEQ multiplex PCR; TCRdb's table is partial and in-frame only. The repertoire includes around 150,000 clones, roughly 70% of them detected once, and about 7% sits in the top ten. Regarding the study as a whole: Association of a missense DCLRE1C variant with TCR beta V- and J-gene trimming was reported in a later analysis. Using a false discovery rate of 0.05, a later analysis showed that around 16,000 TCR beta sequences were associated with HLA alleles. In most subjects, TCR beta sequences reportedly gave accurate predictions of HLA-A and HLA-B alleles.

As for this clone: Its antigen is still unknown.

The CDR3 is 14 residues long. Germline assignment: CDR1 LGHNT and CDR2 FRNRAP. Trimming removed 3 bases at V and 0 bases at J, with 8 bases between. The clonotype comes from a man aged 35 to 55 in good health and CMV-seropositive. Sequencing used PBMCs. V gene TRBV12-5 combines with J gene TRBJ1-1; D might be TRBD1 (5 bases). CDR3 DNA sequence: TGTGCTAGTGGTTTAGGGGAAGTGAACACTGAAGCTTTCTTT. The encoded protein is CASGLGEVNTEAFF.